Following are 21 T cell receptor beta chains from one sample sequenced in a study of cytomegalovirus exposure and HLA in healthy donors. The primer mix had 60 Vbeta and 13 Jbeta primers. Clones were sequenced by immunoSEQ multiplex PCR, and TCRdb holds only the in-frame ones, with some missing. The table lists under 130,000 clones, 60% to 85% of them singletons, with approximately 5.6% in the top ten. Sequenced: PBMCs. The receptor set was obtained from a male donor in good health and CMV-seronegative.

The chain is built from TRBV7-8 and TRBJ1-2; D not resolved. Germline V gene sequence: CDR1 SGHVS, CDR2 FQNEAQ. V was shortened by 1 base and J by 8 bases, with 20 bases between the two germline ends. This CDR3 contains 16 residues. The CDR3 DNA reads TGTGCCAGCAGCTTAGAAAGGAGAGGGATGCGAAAAGGCTACACCTTC. It yields the protein CASSLERRGMRKGYTF. The full variable domain, completed using reference TRBV7-8 and TRBJ1-2, is GAGVSQSPRYKVAKRGQDVALRCDPISGHVSLFWYQQALGQGPEFLTYFQNEAQLDKSGLPSDRFFAERPEGSVSTLKIQRTQQEDSAVYLCASSLERRGMRKGYTFGSGTRLTVV.

The chain combines TRBV18 with TRBJ1-1, with D uncertain. Germline CDR1 is KGHSH and CDR2 is LQKENI. The CDR3 is 14 residues long. Trimming cost V 2 bases and J 2 bases, with 9 bases left between them. This chain's CDR3 is CASSPTTLNTEAFF. DNA of the CDR3: TGTGCCAGCTCACCAACGACACTTAACACTGAAGCTTTCTTT.

The chain combines TRBV11-2 with TRBJ2-7, with TRBD1 matching 7 bases. Germline V gene lookup returns CDR1 SGHAT and CDR2 FQNNGV. Trimming cost V 0 bases and J 7 bases; bases outside gene matches: 6. There are 14 residues in the CDR3. The CDR3 coding sequence is TGTGCCAGCAGCTTAGATCAGGGGGTAAGGGAGCAGTACTTC. It specifies CASSLDQGVREQYF.

This clone was seen at least ten times. The chain carries TRBV7-2 and TRBJ2-1, with TRBD2 matching over 8 bases. With 4 bases clipped from V and 5 bases from J, the junction kept 13 bases outside the gene matches. This CDR3 contains 17 residues. CDR1 and CDR2 (germline): SGHTA, FQGNSA. The CDR3 nucleotides are TGTGCCAGCAGCTCCCCGCCCGTAGCGGGGCAAGACAATGAGCAGTTCTTC. This gives the protein CASSSPPVAGQDNEQFF.

This clone occurred a few times. The chain uses TRBV27 and TRBJ2-5; tentative D call: TRBD1 (7 bases). V was shortened by 4 bases and J by 4 bases, with 19 bases between the two germline ends. The CDR3 has 16 amino acids. Germline V gene sequence: CDR1 MNHEY, CDR2 SMNVEV (reference sequence). CDR3 sequence: CASSSPQGGGGETQYF. The CDR3 DNA reads as TGTGCCAGCAGTTCCCCCCAGGGGGGCGGAGGAGAGACCCAGTACTTC.

The rearrangement uses TRBV7-9 and TRBJ2-6; 7 bases fit TRBD2. V was pared by 5 bases and J by 0 bases, with 13 bases of the junction left unmatched. Germline V gives CDR1 SEHNR, CDR2 FQNEAQ (reference sequence). The CDR3 extends over 19 amino acids. Written as DNA, the CDR3 is TGTGCCAGCAGCCTCCTCCGGGACTACCTACTCTCTGGGGCCAACGTCCTGACTTTC. Amino acid sequence: CASSLLRDYLLSGANVLTF.

The DNA for the CDR3 is TGTGCCAGCAGCTTGGGACAGGGCGTAAACGATGAGCAGTTCTTC. Amino acids: CASSLGQGVNDEQFF. The gene calls are TRBV13 and TRBJ2-1; 9 bases line up with TRBD1. The CDR3 has 15 residues. The V segment lost 3 bases and the J segment 8 bases; nucleotides outside the gene matches: 8. Germline loops: CDR1 PRHDT, CDR2 FYEKMQ (reference sequence).

This chain links TRBV25-1 with TRBJ1-2, with D perhaps TRBD1 (6 bases). V was clipped by 4 bases and J by 4 bases, with 10 bases between them. This CDR3 region has 13 residues. CDR1 is MGHDK and CDR2 is SYGVNS in the germline V gene. CDR3 nucleotide sequence: TGTGCCAGCAGTGTTCAGGGGACCTATGGCTACACCTTC. The encoded protein is CASSVQGTYGYTF.

This clone came up once. V and J are TRBV5-1 and TRBJ2-3; D is undetermined. The germline V gene encodes CDR1 SGHRS and CDR2 YFSETQ. With 0 bases removed from V and 6 bases from J, the gap between germline ends came to 11 bases. The CDR3 runs to 14 residues. Here the CDR3 reads CASSLDAFEDTQYF. In DNA form, the CDR3 reads TGCGCCAGCAGCTTGGATGCGTTTGAGGATACGCAGTATTTT.

V and J are TRBV5-1 and TRBJ2-1; D may be TRBD1 (5 bases). V was cut by 3 bases and J by 2 bases, with 12 bases left in between. This CDR3 spans 15 amino acids. CDR1 and CDR2 (germline): SGHRS, YFSETQ. This chain's CDR3 is CASSSDTTTYNEQFF. The CDR3 bases are TGCGCCAGCAGCTCGGACACTACTACCTACAATGAGCAGTTCTTC.

The chain is built from TRBV29-1 and TRBJ2-7, with D unclear. The length of the CDR3 is 11 residues. V lost 4 bases and J 8 bases, leaving 12 bases between the germline ends. CDR1 SQVTM and CDR2 ANQGSEA come from the germline V gene. CDR3: CSVVSVAKQYF. DNA of the CDR3: TGCAGCGTTGTTAGTGTCGCGAAGCAGTACTTC.

The CDR3 DNA reads TGTGCCAGCAGCGTAGTAGGGCAGGGGTTTAGCCATGAGCAGTTCTTC. It is translated as CASSVVGQGFSHEQFF. This chain connects TRBV9 to TRBJ2-1; tentatively, D is TRBD1 (6 bases). Germline values: CDR1 SGDLS, CDR2 YYNGEE. Trimming removed 0 bases from V and 8 bases from J, with 18 bases in between. The CDR3 sequence is 16 residues long.

The chain couples TRBV7-8 to TRBJ1-1; D might be TRBD1 (6 bases). Per germline, CDR1 SGHVS and CDR2 FQNEAQ. This CDR3 has 14 residues. V was pared by 3 bases and J by 0 bases, with 8 bases between. This CDR3 is CASSFGTMNTEAFF. In DNA, the CDR3 is TGTGCCAGCAGCTTTGGGACAATGAACACTGAAGCTTTCTTT.

This chain connects TRBV6-5 to TRBJ2-1, with D perhaps TRBD2 (6 bases). The V end lost 2 bases, the J end lost 9 bases, and 14 bases lay between the germline ends. Germline assignment: CDR1 MNHEY and CDR2 SVGAGI. The CDR3 contains 14 residues. CDR3 sequence (DNA): TGTGCCAGCAGTTACGGTGGGGTCGGGGGTGAGCAGTTCTTC. It is translated as CASSYGGVGGEQFF.

J is TRBJ1-5 and V is TRBV27; D may be TRBD1 (5 bases). CDR1 MNHEY and CDR2 SMNVEV come from the germline V gene (reference sequence). Trimming shortened V by 0 bases and J by 2 bases, and 5 bases separated the two germline ends. The CDR3 length is 14 residues. CDR3 in amino acids: CASSLSGGNQPQHF. The CDR3 DNA reads TGTGCCAGCAGTTTATCAGGGGGCAATCAGCCCCAGCATTTT.

This clone has just one count. The chain has TRBV18 and TRBJ2-2; maybe TRBD1 (5 bases). Germline CDR1 and CDR2: KGHSH and LQKENI. This CDR3 has 14 amino acids. The germline V and J ends were trimmed by 5 bases and 0 bases, with 7 bases remaining between them. CDR3 sequence reads: CASSEDTNTGELFF. In DNA form, the CDR3 reads TGTGCCAGCTCAGAGGACACGAACACCGGGGAGCTGTTTTTT.

This chain connects TRBV19 to TRBJ1-2, with a tentative D call TRBD1 (5 bases). From germline, CDR1 is LNHDA and CDR2 SQIVND (reference sequence). The length of the CDR3 is 14 residues. Between the trimmed V and J ends, which lost 6 bases and 5 bases, there was a span of 16 bases. As DNA, the CDR3 is TGTGCCAGTAGAGTCCCCGACAGTGGGTATGGCTACACCTTC. This codes for CASRVPDSGYGYTF.

This chain links TRBV28 with TRBJ2-3; 11 positions match TRBD2. This CDR3 is 15 amino acids long. Germline V gene lookup returns CDR1 MDHEN and CDR2 SYDVKM. Losses at the gene ends were 5 bases for V and 4 bases for J; bases not matched to a gene: 5. CDR3 sequence: CASSLAGGNADTQYF. CDR3 DNA: TGTGCCAGCAGTCTAGCGGGAGGTAACGCAGATACGCAGTATTTT.

The sample holds a few counts of this clone. This sequence joins TRBV28 and TRBJ2-2, with D perhaps matching TRBD2 (7 bases). The CDR3 has 15 residues. V lost 3 bases and J lost 6, with 14 bases in between. Germline V lookup: CDR1 MDHEN, CDR2 SYDVKM. CDR3 sequence: CASSFLGGAAGELFF. DNA of the CDR3: TGTGCCAGCAGTTTTTTGGGGGGGGCAGCCGGGGAGCTGTTTTTT.

The chain joins TRBV4-1 to TRBJ2-5, with a possible D match to TRBD1 (6 bases). With the DNA end fitting TRBJ2-7 better, the J assignment may be wrong. The length of the CDR3 is 14 residues. Germline V gene lookup returns CDR1 MGHRA and CDR2 YSYEKL. In nucleotides, the CDR3 is TGCGCCAGCAGCCAAGATGTACAGGGTGGCGAGCAGTACTTC. It yields the protein CASSQDVQGGEQYF.

The chain has TRBV27 and TRBJ2-7; 9 bases line up with TRBD1. CDR1 is MNHEY and CDR2 is SMNVEV in the germline V gene (reference sequence). The V segment lost 8 bases and the J segment 7 bases; nucleotides outside the gene matches: 15. CDR3 length: 15 amino acids. The CDR3 DNA follows: TGTGCCAGCCGCCGTCGAGGGACAGGGACAGGTGAGCAGTACTTC. Translated: CASRRRGTGTGEQYF.